In its sample, the clone carrying this TCR beta chain was seen a few times. Its antigen is unknown. The data were obtained in a study of response to subunit inactivated influenza vaccine. Study-wide points: New T cells are recruited in small numbers by each seasonal influenza vaccination, according to the authors' suggestion.

TCRdb reprocessed the RT-PCR reads via MiXCR and lists one record per CDR3 protein. The sample contains hundreds of thousands of distinct CDR3 sequences, 11% to 15% of which appear only once. Trimming removed 3 bases from V and 8 bases from J, with 13 bases in between. From germline, CDR1 is LGHNA and CDR2 YSLEER. This CDR3 has 13 amino acids. The chain uses TRBV4-3 and TRBJ2-5, with D perhaps TRBD2 (5 bases). The clonotype was recovered from a man aged 50 to 59 who received an inactivated influenza vaccine. The material was PBMCs from blood, obtained roughly 2 weeks before vaccination. In DNA, the CDR3 is TGCGCCAGCAGCCAGCGAACTAGGAACACCCAGTACTTC. The encoded protein is CASSQRTRNTQYF.